The 18 T cell receptor beta chains presented below share a single source sample, sequenced in a study of blood T cell repertoires in COVID-19. The repertoire was sequenced with immunoSEQ multiplex PCR; TCRdb's copy has only in-frame clones and lacks some. The data hold 110,000 to 150,000 clones, with around 82% observed a single time. Material: peripheral blood. Receptors were obtained from a woman aged 45-60 years with acute or convalescent COVID-19.

This chain links TRBV7-3 with TRBJ1-2, with TRBD1 as a possible D gene (6 bases). The V gene's germline CDR1 is SGHTA and CDR2 FQGTGA. The CDR3 consists of 15 residues. V gave up 5 bases and J gave up 7 bases, with 20 bases separating them. The CDR3 coding sequence is TGTGCCAGCAGCGAATGGGGGGGCGATTGGGCTGGCTACACCTTC. It specifies CASSEWGGDWAGYTF.

The CDR3 nucleotides read TGTGCCAGTAGTATAGAGGACAGACCTATGTCGGGCTACACCTTC. Translated: CASSIEDRPMSGYTF. The chain couples TRBV19 to TRBJ1-2; D might be TRBD1 (6 bases). Trimming pared 0 bases from V and 8 bases from J, leaving 16 bases between. Germline assignment: CDR1 LNHDA and CDR2 SQIVND (reference sequence). The CDR3 has 15 amino acids.

The table lists this clone with a few counts. The gene calls are TRBV12-3 or TRBV12-4 and TRBJ2-7; D might be TRBD2 (5 bases). This CDR3 region has 11 residues. Trimming stripped 6 bases from V and 5 bases from J, with 8 bases between. Here the CDR3 DNA reads TGTGCCAGCAGCCCGAGGGACGAGCAGTACTTC. This sequence encodes CASSPRDEQYF.

V is TRBV7-9 and J is TRBJ1-5; D is undetermined. V dropped 5 bases and J dropped 1 base, with 12 bases sitting between them. The CDR3 has 15 amino acids. The germline V gene encodes CDR1 SEHNR and CDR2 FQNEAQ (reference sequence). DNA for the CDR3: TGTGCCAGCAGCGAGGAGGAAGAAAGCAATCAGCCCCAGCATTTT. This translates into CASSEEEESNQPQHF.

The chain combines TRBV4-1 with TRBJ1-2; D is possibly TRBD1 (5 bases). Trimming stripped 5 bases from V and 4 bases from J, with 20 bases between. The CDR3 is 16 residues long. Germline CDR1 MGHRA, CDR2 YSYEKL. The CDR3 is CASSEGSTAPPYGYTF. CDR3 coding DNA: TGCGCCAGCAGCGAAGGTTCGACAGCGCCGCCCTATGGCTACACCTTC.

CDR3 bases: TGTGCCAGCAGCCTTGGGGGGGCCTCCTACAATGAGCAGTTCTTC. It translates to CASSLGGASYNEQFF. This chain joins TRBV7-8 and TRBJ2-1; a weak D match, TRBD2 (7 bases). The CDR3 has 15 residues. CDR1 is SGHVS, CDR2 FQNEAQ, per germline. The V gene lost 5 bases and the J gene lost 0 bases, with 11 bases spanning the gap. Full variable domain (rest looked up from reference TRBV7-8 and TRBJ2-1): GAGVSQSPRYKVAKRGQDVALRCDPISGHVSLFWYQQALGQGPEFLTYFQNEAQLDKSGLPSDRFFAERPEGSVSTLKIQRTQQEDSAVYLCASSLGGASYNEQFFGPGTRLTVL.

This clone was seen only a few times. This chain joins TRBV6-5 and TRBJ1-2; the D is unclear. V was pared by 7 bases and J by 5 bases, with 14 bases between. The CDR3 loop spans 13 amino acids. Germline V lookup: CDR1 MNHEY, CDR2 SVGAGI. DNA of the CDR3: TGTGCCAGCACCCTCCCCCCGTTATATGGCTACACCTTC. The encoded protein is CASTLPPLYGYTF.

The chain has TRBV7-9 and TRBJ1-2, with a possible D match to TRBD1 (6 bases). Germline CDR1 reads SEHNR; CDR2 reads FQNEAQ (reference sequence). Between the trimmed V and J ends, which lost 5 bases and 7 bases, there was a span of 17 bases. This CDR3 has 14 residues. For the CDR3, the DNA is TGTGCCAGCAGCCCGGGGACAAGAAAAGGTGGCTACACCTTC. Translation: CASSPGTRKGGYTF. Together with reference TRBV7-9 and TRBJ1-2, the CDR3 gives the full variable domain: DTGVSQNPRHKITKRGQNVTFRCDPISEHNRLYWYRQTLGQGPEFLTYFQNEAQLEKSRLLSDRFSAERPKGSFSTLEIQRTEQGDSAMYLCASSPGTRKGGYTFGSGTRLTVV.

This chain connects TRBV4-1 to TRBJ1-1; 11 nucleotides line up with TRBD1. This CDR3 has 16 residues. CDR1 is MGHRA, CDR2 YSYEKL, per germline. After removal of 0 bases from V and 3 bases from J, the junction contained 3 bases not matched to a gene. The DNA for the CDR3 is TGCGCCAGCAGCCAAGATTGGGACAGGGGGTACACTGAAGCTTTCTTT. This sequence encodes CASSQDWDRGYTEAFF.

J is TRBJ1-2 and V is TRBV7-2, with TRBD1 as a possible D gene (6 bases). V was shortened by 5 bases and J by 5 bases, with 18 bases between the two germline ends. CDR3 length: 15 amino acids. Germline CDR1 is SGHTA and CDR2 is FQGNSA. The CDR3 region has the DNA TGTGCCAGCAGCCTCCAACCGGAACAGGGTTATGGCTACACCTTC. Its protein product is CASSLQPEQGYGYTF.

This clone occurred once. The chain carries TRBV28 and TRBJ1-1, with D uncertain. The V end lost 6 bases, the J end lost 5 bases, and 10 bases lay between the germline ends. Germline lookup yields CDR1 MDHEN and CDR2 SYDVKM. The CDR3 sequence is 12 residues long. DNA for the CDR3: TGTGCCAGCAGACTAGGCGTGACTGAAGCTTTCTTT. This codes for CASRLGVTEAFF.

This clone appeared a few times. The chain employs TRBV6-5 and TRBJ1-2; possibly TRBD1 for D (5 bases). The CDR3 is 13 amino acids. Germline CDR1 reads MNHEY; CDR2 reads SVGAGI. V lost 4 bases to trimming and J lost 2 bases, with 8 bases between them. The CDR3 sequence: CASSSDRNYGYTF. The CDR3 nucleotides read TGTGCCAGCAGTTCCGACAGAAACTATGGCTACACCTTC.

In nucleotides, the CDR3 is TGTGCCAGCAGCTTGGTTGTAGGGGGCGATGAAAAACTGTTTTTT. Its protein product is CASSLVVGGDEKLFF. The rearrangement joins TRBV5-5 to TRBJ1-4; 7 nucleotides match TRBD1. The CDR3 contains 15 residues. Unmatched junction bases numbered 5, after V lost 0 bases and J lost 6 bases. Germline lookup yields CDR1 SGHKS and CDR2 YYEKEE (reference sequence).

The V gene is TRBV4-3, the J gene TRBJ1-5, with 7 bases matching TRBD1. Germline trimming cut 3 bases from V and 7 bases from J; bases unmatched to any gene: 9. The CDR3 covers 15 residues. The germline V gene encodes CDR1 LGHNA and CDR2 YSLEER. This chain's CDR3 is CASSQDDREGQPQHF. The CDR3 nucleotides are TGCGCCAGCAGCCAGGACGACAGGGAAGGACAGCCCCAGCATTTT.

This chain connects TRBV7-6 to TRBJ2-3, with a possible D match to TRBD1 (5 bases). The ends were cut back, 4 bases at V and 2 bases at J, with 13 bases in the middle. There are 15 residues in the CDR3. From germline, CDR1 is SGHVS and CDR2 FNYEAQ. In nucleotides, the CDR3 is TGTGCCAGCAGCTACAGCAGGGATGACACAGATACGCAGTATTTT. Translation: CASSYSRDDTDTQYF.

The genes are TRBV19 and TRBJ1-2; D is unclear. V was shortened by 3 bases and J by 0 bases, with 5 bases between the two germline ends. Germline CDR1 is LNHDA and CDR2 is SQIVND (reference sequence). CDR3 length: 13 amino acids. The CDR3 reads CASSISANYGYTF. CDR3 coding DNA: TGTGCCAGTAGTATCTCAGCTAACTATGGCTACACCTTC.

CDR3 sequence (DNA): TGTGCCAGTAGTATGCCAGGGAACTCTGGAAACACCATATATTTT. As protein: CASSMPGNSGNTIYF. The chain employs TRBV19 and TRBJ1-3; TRBD1 might be the D (5 bases). This CDR3 has 15 amino acids. In germline, CDR1 is LNHDA, CDR2 SQIVND (reference sequence). Trimming cost V 3 bases and J 0 bases, with 9 bases left between them.

The rearrangement joins TRBV4-3 to TRBJ1-6; D gene uncertain. Germline lookup yields CDR1 LGHNA and CDR2 YSLEER. V shed 2 bases and J shed 3 bases, with 11 bases lying between them. This CDR3 contains 16 residues. The CDR3 region has the DNA TGCGCCAGCAGCCAACAACACAGAGACTATAATTCACCCCTCCACTTT. This codes for CASSQQHRDYNSPLHF.